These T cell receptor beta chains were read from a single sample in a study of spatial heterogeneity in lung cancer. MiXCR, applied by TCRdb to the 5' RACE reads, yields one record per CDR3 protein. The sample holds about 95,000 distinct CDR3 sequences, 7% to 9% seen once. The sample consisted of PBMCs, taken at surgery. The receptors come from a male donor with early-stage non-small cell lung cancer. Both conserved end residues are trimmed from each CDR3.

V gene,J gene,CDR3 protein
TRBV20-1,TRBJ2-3,SAYTPGTDTQY
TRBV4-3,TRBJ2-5,ASSQDYWGGQETQY
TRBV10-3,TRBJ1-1,AIRAWTEINTEAF
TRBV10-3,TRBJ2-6,AISDVRGANVLT
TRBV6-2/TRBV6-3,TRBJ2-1,ASRRAGGSYNEQF
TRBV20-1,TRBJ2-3,SARRFGTLLTDTQY
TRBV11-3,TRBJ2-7,ASSSGTGSYEQY
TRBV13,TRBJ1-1,ASSSQGTRTEAF
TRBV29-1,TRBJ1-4,SVEDPTGEKLF
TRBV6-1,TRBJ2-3,ASLHSGGRADTQY
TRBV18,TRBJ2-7,ASSPSRTSGRGEQY
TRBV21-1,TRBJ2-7,ASILSYEQY
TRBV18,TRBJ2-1,ASSPAGEQF
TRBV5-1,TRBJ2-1,ASSLDGQPNEQF
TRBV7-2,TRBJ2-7,ASSLSRDIIYEQY
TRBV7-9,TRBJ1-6,ASSYGGGNSPLH
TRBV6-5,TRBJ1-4,ASSPGQGATNEKLF